Described below is a single T cell receptor (beta chain) sequence and its context. The germline V gene encodes CDR1 MNHEY and CDR2 SMNVEV (reference sequence). This CDR3 spans 16 amino acids. With 1 base clipped from V and 0 bases from J, the junction kept 3 bases outside the gene matches. Sequenced by immunoSEQ multiplex PCR; TCRdb stores in-frame clones only, minus some. The repertoire holds tens of thousands of clones, with 90% to 95% as singletons. The data derive from a study of T cell changes during pregnancy in multiple sclerosis. The J gene is TRBJ2-7, the V gene TRBV27; the match to TRBD2 covers 10 bases. The sequence was obtained from a female donor with multiple sclerosis, enrolled in a pregnancy study. Specimen: CD8+ T cells from peripheral blood mononuclear cells, collected before pregnancy. Here the CDR3 DNA reads TGTGCCAGCAGTTTATTAGCGGGAGGCCTCTCCTACGAGCAGTACTTC. This sequence encodes CASSLLAGGLSYEQYF.